This TCR beta chain stems from a study of T cell responses to AZD1222 COVID-19 vaccine. Study as a whole: Second doses were pooled across both intervals (about 4 or about 12 weeks). Whole-study results and caveats: Donors were largely white British and mainly female; clonal diversity was possibly underestimated.

On this clone: Its antigen remains unknown.

The V segment lost 1 base and the J segment 0 bases; nucleotides outside the gene matches: 7. This CDR3 comprises 18 residues. From germline, CDR1 is SGHTA and CDR2 FQGNSA. Repertoires were generated with immunoSEQ multiplex PCR, while TCRdb's copy carries only in-frame clones and drops some. The table has 100,000 to 140,000 clones, roughly 90% seen once. The chain joins TRBV7-2 to TRBJ2-3; 10 nucleotides match TRBD2. The source is an adult in good health. The sequencing used peripheral blood, collected on day 0 of AZD1222 vaccination. CDR3 bases: TGTGCCAGCAGCTTAGTGCTAGCGGGAGTAACTAGCACAGATACGCAGTATTTT. Encoded protein: CASSLVLAGVTSTDTQYF. Drawing the rest from reference TRBV7-2 and TRBJ2-3, the complete variable domain is GAGVSQSPSNKVTEKGKDVELRCDPISGHTALYWYRQSLGQGLEFLIYFQGNSAPDKSGLPSDRFSAERTGGSVSTLTIQRTQQEDSAVYLCASSLVLAGVTSTDTQYFGPGTRLTVL.